This T cell receptor beta chain comes out of a study of cytomegalovirus exposure and HLA in healthy donors. This clone was seen a single time. Both 60 Vbeta primers and 13 Jbeta primers went into the PCR. Produced via immunoSEQ multiplex PCR; TCRdb's table is partial and in-frame only. This table holds under 130,000 clones, roughly 80% found once. With 1 base clipped from V and 4 bases from J, the junction kept 6 bases outside the gene matches. The CDR3 covers 15 residues. The germline V gene has CDR1 SGHTA and CDR2 FQGNSA. The receptor's source is a man aged 25-45 years in good health and CMV-seropositive. V and J are TRBV7-2 and TRBJ2-7; 8 nucleotides agree with TRBD2. Sequenced sample: PBMCs. DNA for the CDR3: TGTGCCAGCAGCTTAGAGGCGGGGGGCCCATACGAGCAGTACTTC. As protein: CASSLEAGGPYEQYF.